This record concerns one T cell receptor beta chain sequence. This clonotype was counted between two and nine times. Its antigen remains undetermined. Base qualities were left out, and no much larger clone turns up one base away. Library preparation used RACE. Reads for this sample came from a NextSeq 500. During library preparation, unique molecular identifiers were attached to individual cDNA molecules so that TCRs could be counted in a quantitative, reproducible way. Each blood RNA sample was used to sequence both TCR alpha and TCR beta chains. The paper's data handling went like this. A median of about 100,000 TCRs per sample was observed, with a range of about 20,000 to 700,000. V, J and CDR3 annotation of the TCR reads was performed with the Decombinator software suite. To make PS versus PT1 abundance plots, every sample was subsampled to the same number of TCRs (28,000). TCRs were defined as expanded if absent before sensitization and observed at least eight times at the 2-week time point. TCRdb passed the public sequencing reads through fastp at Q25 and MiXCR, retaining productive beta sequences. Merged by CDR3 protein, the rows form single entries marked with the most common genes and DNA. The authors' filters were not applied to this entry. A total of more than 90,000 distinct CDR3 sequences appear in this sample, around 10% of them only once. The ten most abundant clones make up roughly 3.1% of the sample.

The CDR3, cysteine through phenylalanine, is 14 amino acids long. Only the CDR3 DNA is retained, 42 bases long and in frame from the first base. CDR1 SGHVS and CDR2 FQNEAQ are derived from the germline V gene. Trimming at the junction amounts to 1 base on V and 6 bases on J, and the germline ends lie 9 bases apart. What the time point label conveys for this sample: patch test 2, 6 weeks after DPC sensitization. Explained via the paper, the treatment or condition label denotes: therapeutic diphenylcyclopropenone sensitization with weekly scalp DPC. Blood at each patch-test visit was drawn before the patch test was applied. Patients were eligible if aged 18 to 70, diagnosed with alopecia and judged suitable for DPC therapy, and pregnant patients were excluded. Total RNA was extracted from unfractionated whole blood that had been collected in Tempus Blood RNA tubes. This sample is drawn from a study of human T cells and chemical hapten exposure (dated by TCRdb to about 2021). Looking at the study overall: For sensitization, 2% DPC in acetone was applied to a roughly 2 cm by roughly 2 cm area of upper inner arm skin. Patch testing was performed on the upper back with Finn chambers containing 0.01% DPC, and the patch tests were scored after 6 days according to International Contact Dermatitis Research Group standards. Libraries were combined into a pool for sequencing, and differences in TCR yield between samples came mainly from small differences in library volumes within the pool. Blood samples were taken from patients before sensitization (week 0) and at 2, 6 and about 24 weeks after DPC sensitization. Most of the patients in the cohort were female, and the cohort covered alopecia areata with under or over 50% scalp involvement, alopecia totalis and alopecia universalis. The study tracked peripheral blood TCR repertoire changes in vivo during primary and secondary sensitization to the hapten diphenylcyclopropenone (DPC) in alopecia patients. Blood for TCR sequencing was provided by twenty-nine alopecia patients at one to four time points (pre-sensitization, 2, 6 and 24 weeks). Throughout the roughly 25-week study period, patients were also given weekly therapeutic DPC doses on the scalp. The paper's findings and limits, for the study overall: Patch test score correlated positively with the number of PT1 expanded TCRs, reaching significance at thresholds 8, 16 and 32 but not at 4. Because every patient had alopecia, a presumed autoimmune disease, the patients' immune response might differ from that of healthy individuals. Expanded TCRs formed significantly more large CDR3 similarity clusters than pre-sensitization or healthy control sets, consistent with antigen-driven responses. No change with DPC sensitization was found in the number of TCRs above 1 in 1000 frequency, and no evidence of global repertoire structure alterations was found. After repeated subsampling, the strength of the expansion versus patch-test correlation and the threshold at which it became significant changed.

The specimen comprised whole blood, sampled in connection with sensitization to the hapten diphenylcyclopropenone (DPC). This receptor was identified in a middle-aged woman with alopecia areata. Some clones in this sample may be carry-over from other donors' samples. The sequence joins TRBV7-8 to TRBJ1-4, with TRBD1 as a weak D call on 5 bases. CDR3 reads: CASSLVRGDEKLFF. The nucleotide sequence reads TGTGCCAGCAGCTTAGTGAGGGGTGATGAAAAACTGTTTTTT.